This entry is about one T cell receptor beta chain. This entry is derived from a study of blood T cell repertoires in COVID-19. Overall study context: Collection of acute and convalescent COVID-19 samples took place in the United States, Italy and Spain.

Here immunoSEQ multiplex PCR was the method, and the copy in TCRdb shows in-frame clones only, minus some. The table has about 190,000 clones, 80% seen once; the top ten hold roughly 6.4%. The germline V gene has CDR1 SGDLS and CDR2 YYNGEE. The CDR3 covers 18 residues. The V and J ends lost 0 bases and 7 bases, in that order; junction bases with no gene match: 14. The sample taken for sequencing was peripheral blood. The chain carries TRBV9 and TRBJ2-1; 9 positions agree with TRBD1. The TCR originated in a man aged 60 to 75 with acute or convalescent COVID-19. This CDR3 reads CASSVATGGTGIYNEQFF. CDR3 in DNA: TGTGCCAGCAGCGTAGCTACGGGTGGGACAGGGATTTATAATGAGCAGTTCTTC.